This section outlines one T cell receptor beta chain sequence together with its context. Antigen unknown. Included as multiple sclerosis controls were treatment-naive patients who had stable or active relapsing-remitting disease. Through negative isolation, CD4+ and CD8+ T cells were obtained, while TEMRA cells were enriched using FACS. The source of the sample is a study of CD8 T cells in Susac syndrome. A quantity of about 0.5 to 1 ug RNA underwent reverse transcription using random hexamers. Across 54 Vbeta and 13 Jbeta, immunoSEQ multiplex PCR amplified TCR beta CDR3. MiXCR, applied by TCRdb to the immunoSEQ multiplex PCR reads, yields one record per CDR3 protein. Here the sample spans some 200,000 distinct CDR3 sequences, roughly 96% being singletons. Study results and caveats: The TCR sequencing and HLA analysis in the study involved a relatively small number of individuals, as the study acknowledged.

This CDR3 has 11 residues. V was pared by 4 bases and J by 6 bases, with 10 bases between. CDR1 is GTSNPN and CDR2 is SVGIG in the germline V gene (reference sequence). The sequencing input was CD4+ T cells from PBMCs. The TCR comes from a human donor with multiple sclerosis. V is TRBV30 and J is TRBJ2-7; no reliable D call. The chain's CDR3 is CAWTLFSEQYF. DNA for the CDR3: TGTGCCTGGACTCTCTTTTCCGAGCAGTACTTC.